What follows describes a single T cell receptor (beta chain). These data are taken from a study of technical replicates of blood from a few donors. TCRdb keeps only in-frame clones here, not all; method: immunoSEQ multiplex PCR. The table includes approximately 94,000 clones, 90% to 96% detected once. Germline CDR1 SGHTA, CDR2 FQGNSA. The CDR3 is 18 residues long. After removal of 5 bases from V and 6 bases from J, the junction contained 16 bases not matched to a gene. This chain connects TRBV7-2 to TRBJ2-7, with 13 bases lining up with TRBD2. This sequence originates from a human donor in good health. Sequencing input: T cells isolated from PBMCs. The CDR3 nucleotides read TGTGCCAGCAGCAGACGATTACTAGCGGGAGGGCCTTCGAGCGAGCAGTACTTC. It encodes CASSRRLLAGGPSSEQYF. The full variable domain, completed using reference TRBV7-2 and TRBJ2-7, is GAGVSQSPSNKVTEKGKDVELRCDPISGHTALYWYRQSLGQGLEFLIYFQGNSAPDKSGLPSDRFSAERTGGSVSTLTIQRTQQEDSAVYLCASSRRLLAGGPSSEQYFGPGTRLTVT.